The 9 T cell receptor beta chains listed next were all sequenced from one sample in a study of control samples from healthy donors and cancer patients. TCRdb's table, derived via immunoSEQ multiplex PCR, lists solely in-frame clones and lacks some. The sample consists of some 130,000 clones, around 90% of them appearing once. The sample taken for sequencing was blood. Source of these receptors: a man in his forties in good health.

V usage is TRBV3-1 (or the pseudogene TRBV3-2) and J usage is TRBJ2-7; 9 bases line up with TRBD1. This CDR3 is built from 14 residues. Germline CDR1 reads LGHDT; CDR2 reads YNNKEL (reference sequence). V was clipped by 3 bases and J by 2 bases; unmatched bases: 2. The CDR3 protein is CASSHGTGPYEQYF. CDR3 DNA: TGTGCCAGCAGCCATGGGACAGGGCCCTACGAGCAGTACTTC.

A single count supports this clone. This sequence joins TRBV19 and TRBJ1-1; D remains ambiguous. CDR3 length equals 14 residues. V was clipped by 1 base and J by 4 bases, with 10 bases between them. The germline V gene encodes CDR1 LNHDA and CDR2 SQIVND (reference sequence). The CDR3 loop reads CASSIGGTRTEAFF. CDR3 in DNA: TGTGCCAGTAGTATAGGAGGTACTCGCACTGAAGCTTTCTTT.

This clone was counted only a few times. The rearrangement joins TRBV2 to TRBJ1-3, with TRBD1 identical over 9 bases. This CDR3 contains 12 residues. V trimming: 6 bases; J trimming: 7 bases; junction bases outside the gene matches: 1. The V gene's germline CDR1 is SNHLY and CDR2 FYNNEI. CDR3 DNA: TGTGCCAGCAGGGACAGGGGTAACACCATATATTTT. It is translated as CASRDRGNTIYF.

As for this clone: The junction shows a germline mismatch at one end, possibly a read error. This sequence joins TRBV3-1 (or the pseudogene TRBV3-2) and TRBJ2-1, with D unclear. CDR3 length: 9 amino acids. CDR1 is LGHDT, CDR2 YNNKEL, per germline (reference sequence). CDR3 in DNA: TGCAGGTCCTACAATGAGCAGTTCTTC. Translating it yields CRSYNEQFF.

This clone occurred once. The V call is TRBV5-1, the J call TRBJ1-6; unclear D gene. V gave up 1 base and J gave up 8 bases, with 7 bases separating them. The CDR3 totals 13 residues. Germline V gene sequence: CDR1 SGHRS, CDR2 YFSETQ. CDR3 sequence (DNA): TGCGCCAGCAGCTTGAGCCGGGATTCACCCCTCCACTTT. Amino acid sequence: CASSLSRDSPLHF.

V gene TRBV5-5 combines with J gene TRBJ2-5; the D is unclear. This CDR3 is 14 amino acids long. Looked up from germline, CDR1 is SGHKS and CDR2 is YYEKEE (reference sequence). V was pared by 0 bases and J by 1 base, with 7 bases between. The CDR3 reads CASSLGSLQETQYF. The CDR3 coding sequence is TGTGCCAGCAGCTTGGGCAGCCTCCAAGAGACCCAGTACTTC.

The genes are TRBV20-1 and TRBJ1-1, with 7 bases identical to TRBD1. Germline loops: CDR1 DFQATT, CDR2 SNEGSKA (reference sequence). This CDR3 is built from 14 residues. V gave up 3 bases and J gave up 4 bases; unmatched junction bases: 8. This CDR3 reads CSASQGGGGTEAFF. Written as DNA, the CDR3 is TGCAGTGCTAGTCAGGGGGGCGGCGGCACTGAAGCTTTCTTT.

This clone was seen a few times. CDR3 in DNA: TGTGCCAGCAGTTGGATTAGCAATCAGCCCCAGCATTTT. Translating it yields CASSWISNQPQHF. The chain uses TRBV6-2 or TRBV6-3 and TRBJ1-5; unclear D gene. V was pared by 4 bases and J by 0 bases, with 4 bases between. This CDR3 contains 13 residues. CDR1 and CDR2 from the germline V gene are MNHEY and SVGEGT.

The chain recombines TRBV7-2 with TRBJ2-3, with 7 bases that match TRBD1. V dropped 3 bases and J dropped 4; count of bases not matched to a gene: 13. The CDR3 extends over 17 amino acids. CDR1 and CDR2 (germline): SGHTA, FQGNSA. The CDR3 protein is CASSFWKRQGQADTQYF. Written as DNA, the CDR3 is TGTGCCAGCAGCTTTTGGAAACGACAGGGCCAGGCAGATACGCAGTATTTT.